This T cell receptor beta chain was profiled in a study of T cells after yellow fever vaccination. The V end lost 8 bases, the J end lost 3 bases, and 10 bases lay between the germline ends. The CDR3 totals 12 residues. Per the germline V gene, CDR1 is MNHEY and CDR2 is SVGAGI. This clonotype was detected many times. TCRdb processed the 5' RACE reads anew with MiXCR; each CDR3 protein has one entry. In the table there are roughly 120,000 distinct CDR3 sequences, 7.4% of which are singletons. This sample comprised CD4+ T cells sorted from PBMCs, obtained roughly 10 days after the first yellow fever vaccination. The TCR comes from a man between 18 and 29 years old who received the YFV17D yellow fever vaccine. The genes are TRBV6-5 and TRBJ1-1, with D possibly being TRBD1 (5 bases). DNA for the CDR3: TGTGCCAGCCGCTCCAGGGACACTGAAGCTTTCTTT. It encodes CASRSRDTEAFF.